These T cell receptor beta chains were read from a single sample in a study of spatial heterogeneity in lung cancer. TCRdb reprocessed the 5' RACE reads with MiXCR, giving one entry per CDR3 protein. Of several thousand distinct CDR3 sequences in the sample, roughly 8.8% are singletons; the top ten hold approximately 9%. The input for sequencing was lung tumor tissue, taken at surgery. The origin of the receptors is a male donor with early-stage non-small cell lung cancer. CDR3s include the opening cysteine and the closing phenylalanine or tryptophan. The D gene is left open where the match is weak. Clone size, where shown, is once, few, many, or a class for clones that have expanded.

>many|TRBV3-1|TRBJ1-6|TRBD1
CASSQAPGQRNSPLHF
TGTGCCAGCAGCCAAGCTCCGGGACAGAGGAATTCACCCCTCCACTTT
>few|TRBV5-6|TRBJ2-1|TRBD1
CASSRTGRNEQFF
TGTGCCAGCTCACGGACAGGGCGCAATGAGCAGTTCTTC
>many|TRBV7-2|TRBJ2-3|NA
CASSLLGGVGTDTQYF
TGTGCCAGCAGCCTGCTGGGCGGGGTAGGGACAGATACGCAGTATTTT
>many|TRBV28|TRBJ1-1|TRBD1
CASSLETGEAFF
TGTGCCAGCAGTTTGGAGACAGGGGAAGCTTTCTTT
>many|TRBV9|TRBJ1-4|TRBD1
CASSPRTGGIEKLFF
TGTGCCAGCAGCCCCCGGACAGGAGGGATTGAAAAACTGTTTTTT
>many|TRBV7-2|TRBJ2-3|NA
CASSHEGIADTQYF
TGTGCCAGCAGCCACGAGGGTATTGCAGATACGCAGTATTTT
>few|TRBV2|TRBJ1-2|TRBD1
CASSELAGGGLIYGYTF
TGTGCCAGCAGTGAATTGGCAGGGGGCGGTCTCATCTATGGCTACACCTTC
>medium-sized|TRBV6-5|TRBJ2-3|NA
CASSRQETTTDTQYF
TGTGCCAGCAGTCGACAGGAGACGACCACAGATACGCAGTATTTT
>many|TRBV7-9|TRBJ2-4|NA
CASTGAAGQNKNIQYF
TGTGCCAGCACGGGGGCAGCTGGACAGAACAAAAACATTCAGTACTTC
>medium-sized|TRBV27|TRBJ2-2|TRBD1
CASSLDRGLFTGELFF
TGTGCCAGCAGTTTAGACAGGGGGTTATTCACCGGGGAGCTGTTTTTT
>medium-sized|TRBV5-1|TRBJ1-1|NA
CASRSQGMNTEAFF
TGCGCCAGCAGATCTCAGGGAATGAACACTGAAGCTTTCTTT
>NA|TRBV11-3|TRBJ2-1|TRBD2
CASSFGGVGNEQFF
TGTGCCAGCAGCTTCGGGGGGGTCGGCAATGAGCAGTTCTTC
>NA|TRBV10-3|TRBJ1-2|NA
CAISQGPYGYTF
TGTGCCATCAGTCAGGGTCCCTATGGCTACACCTTC
>many|TRBV7-3|TRBJ2-3|NA
CASSPTRGGSTDTQYF
TGTGCCAGCAGCCCCACCCGAGGGGGGAGCACAGATACGCAGTATTTT
>many|TRBV10-3|TRBJ1-2|NA
CAISEDRILGYGYTF
TGTGCCATCAGTGAGGACAGAATCTTGGGCTATGGCTACACCTTC
>few|TRBV7-2|TRBJ1-5|NA
CASSLGARGINQPQHF
TGTGCCAGCAGCTTAGGGGCTAGGGGGATCAATCAGCCCCAGCATTTT
>many|TRBV12-3/TRBV12-4|TRBJ2-4|TRBD1
CASSAAGGNIQYF
TGTGCCAGCAGTGCTGCAGGGGGAAACATTCAGTACTTC
>few|TRBV20-1|TRBJ1-4|NA
CSARDPQNEKLFF
TGCAGTGCTAGAGATCCTCAAAATGAAAAACTGTTTTTT
>many|TRBV6-6|TRBJ2-3|NA
CASSYSRGAGDTQYF
TGTGCCAGCAGTTACTCGAGAGGGGCCGGGGATACGCAGTATTTT
>few|TRBV28|TRBJ2-7|TRBD1
CASSPLETGDTYEQYF
TGTGCCAGCAGTCCGCTCGAGACAGGGGATACCTACGAGCAGTACTTC
>many|TRBV28|TRBJ2-1|TRBD1
CASQKGQGQNEQFF
TGTGCCAGCCAGAAGGGACAGGGTCAGAATGAGCAGTTCTTC
>many|TRBV27|TRBJ1-5|NA
CASSLSRSNQPQHF
TGTGCCAGCAGTTTATCGAGGAGCAATCAGCCCCAGCATTTT
>few|TRBV6-2/TRBV6-3|TRBJ2-2|TRBD1
CASSARDRGTGELFF
TGTGCCAGCAGTGCGAGGGACAGGGGAACCGGGGAGCTGTTTTTT
>many|TRBV2|TRBJ2-1|NA
CASSGLEQFF
TGTGCCAGCAGTGGCCTTGAGCAGTTCTTC
>NA|TRBV7-6|TRBJ2-5|NA
CASSNSGVETQYF
TGTGCCAGCAGCAACAGTGGGGTAGAGACCCAGTACTTC
>few|TRBV18|TRBJ1-4|NA
CASSPPRMREKLFF
TGTGCCAGCTCACCACCGCGCATGAGGGAAAAACTGTTTTTT
>medium-sized|TRBV7-6|TRBJ1-1|NA
CASSLDLSGGTEAFF
TGTGCCAGCAGCTTAGACTTGTCCGGGGGCACTGAAGCTTTCTTT
>few|TRBV20-1|TRBJ1-1|NA
CSARVFRAFF
TGCAGTGCTAGAGTCTTCCGAGCTTTCTTT
>many|TRBV16|TRBJ1-4|NA
CASSQYLGEKLFF
TGTGCCAGCAGCCAATACTTAGGTGAAAAACTGTTTTTT
>few|TRBV5-5|TRBJ2-1|NA
CASSLASAGEQFF
TGTGCCAGCAGCTTGGCGTCGGCGGGAGAGCAGTTCTTC
>medium-sized|TRBV30|TRBJ2-1|NA
CAWSVTGSEQFF
TGTGCCTGGAGTGTAACGGGGAGTGAGCAGTTCTTC
>NA|TRBV7-9|TRBJ2-1|NA
CASSLGVDNEQFF
TGTGCCAGCAGCTTAGGCGTTGACAATGAGCAGTTCTTC
>medium-sized|TRBV5-1|TRBJ2-3|NA
CASSQMGTDTQYF
TGCGCCAGCAGCCAGATGGGGACAGATACGCAGTATTTT
>medium-sized|TRBV5-1|TRBJ2-5|TRBD1
CASTLHGTGFFETQYF
TGCGCCAGCACCCTACACGGGACAGGGTTTTTCGAGACCCAGTACTTC
>NA|TRBV10-3|TRBJ2-5|TRBD1
CAISPRTGAQETQYF
TGTGCCATCAGTCCCCGGACAGGGGCCCAAGAGACCCAGTACTTC
>few|TRBV7-2|TRBJ2-5|TRBD2
CASSLEGGRARETQYF
TGTGCCAGCAGCTTAGAAGGCGGGAGGGCCCGCGAGACCCAGTACTTC
>many|TRBV30|TRBJ2-7|TRBD2
CAWNVAGSSYEQYF
TGTGCCTGGAACGTAGCGGGGAGCTCCTACGAGCAGTACTTC
>medium-sized|TRBV18|TRBJ2-3|NA
CASSPNFRGLTDTQYF
TGTGCCAGCTCACCGAACTTCAGGGGTTTGACAGATACGCAGTATTTT
>medium-sized|TRBV5-1|TRBJ1-4|TRBD1
CASRRGTDEKLFF
TGCGCCAGCAGGCGAGGGACAGATGAAAAACTGTTTTTT
>medium-sized|TRBV5-1|TRBJ2-1|NA
CASTRGRGNEQFF
TGCGCCAGCACCCGCGGGCGGGGCAATGAGCAGTTCTTC
>few|TRBV7-2|TRBJ1-5|NA
CASSHNNRNQPQHF
TGTGCCAGCAGCCACAATAACAGAAATCAGCCCCAGCATTTT
>NA|TRBV6-6|TRBJ2-7|TRBD1
CASRGTGNSYEQYF
TGTGCCAGCAGGGGGACAGGGAACTCCTACGAGCAGTACTTC
>many|TRBV5-1|TRBJ2-5|NA
CASSLILVPGETQYF
TGCGCCAGCAGCTTGATTCTAGTCCCAGGAGAGACCCAGTACTTC
>NA|TRBV29-1|TRBJ2-7|TRBD1
CSVWTGMGYEQYF
TGCAGCGTTTGGACAGGGATGGGATACGAGCAGTACTTC
>many|TRBV6-2/TRBV6-3|TRBJ2-5|TRBD1
CASSYRDSPQETQYF
TGTGCCAGCAGTTACCGGGACAGTCCCCAAGAGACCCAGTACTTC
>few|TRBV5-1|TRBJ2-7|TRBD1
CASSTRTGGPYEQYF
TGCGCCAGCAGCACTCGGACAGGGGGGCCCTACGAGCAGTACTTC
>few|TRBV20-1|TRBJ1-6|TRBD1
CSAQSGTANSPLHF
TGCAGTGCCCAGTCTGGGACAGCTAATTCACCCCTCCACTTT
>medium-sized|TRBV6-1|TRBJ1-4|NA
CASSVNEKLFF
TGTGCCAGCAGTGTTAATGAAAAACTGTTTTTT
>few|TRBV5-8|TRBJ1-2|TRBD1
CASSARDSDFYGYTF
TGTGCCAGCAGCGCCAGGGACAGCGATTTCTATGGCTACACCTTC
>medium-sized|TRBV12-2|TRBJ2-7|NA
CASRLAQKGLAFDTYEQYF
TGTGCAAGTCGCTTAGCGCAAAAGGGGCTAGCTTTCGACACCTACGAGCAGTACTTC